This T cell receptor (beta chain) was found in a study of cytomegalovirus exposure and HLA in healthy donors. About the research overall: Tens of millions of unique TCRs from HLA-typed donors were held in an early release of data.

In the PCR, 60 Vbeta and 13 Jbeta primers were used. Sequenced by immunoSEQ multiplex PCR; TCRdb stores in-frame clones only, minus some. This sample has under 90,000 clones, with around 80% found just once. Worth noting for this clone: Its antigen is not identified.

Whole-study findings and limits: Some V segments could not be told apart, so they were left out, TRBV6-2 and TRBV6-3 among them. A later analysis reportedly found that, within productive TCRs, an Asian-associated ancestry cluster had fewer N-insertions than the mean observed across the approximately 700 donors.

The V end was cut by 4 bases, the J end by 0 bases, with 6 bases between. From germline, CDR1 is KGHSH and CDR2 LQKENI. The CDR3 length is 14 residues. The clonotype comes from a man aged 50 to 60 in good health and CMV-seropositive. The chain is built from TRBV18 and TRBJ1-4; perhaps TRBD1 as D (5 bases). Sequencing was carried out using PBMCs. The CDR3 coding sequence is TGTGCCAGCTCACTAGGGGCAACTAATGAAAAACTGTTTTTT. This translates into CASSLGATNEKLFF.